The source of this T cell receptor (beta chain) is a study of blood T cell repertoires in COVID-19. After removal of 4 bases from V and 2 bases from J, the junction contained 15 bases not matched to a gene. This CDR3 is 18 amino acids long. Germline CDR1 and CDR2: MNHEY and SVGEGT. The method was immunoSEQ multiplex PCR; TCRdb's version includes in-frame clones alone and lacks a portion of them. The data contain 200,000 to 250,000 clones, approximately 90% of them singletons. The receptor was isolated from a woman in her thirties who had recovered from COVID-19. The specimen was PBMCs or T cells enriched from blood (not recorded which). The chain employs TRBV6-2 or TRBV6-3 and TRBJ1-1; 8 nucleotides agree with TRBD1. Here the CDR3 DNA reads TGTGCCAGCAGTTCCTCCTCTCCAGGGGGCAGTAGTAACACTGAAGCTTTCTTT. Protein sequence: CASSSSSPGGSSNTEAFF.